The clone carrying this T cell receptor beta chain was seen at least ten times. What it recognizes is unknown. The protocol attached unique molecular identifiers to individual cDNA molecules. In TCRdb, the 5' RACE reads were re-called with MiXCR into one record per CDR3 protein. The data show tens of thousands of distinct CDR3 sequences, 10% to 15% seen once. Germline CDR1 DFQATT, CDR2 SNEGSKA (reference sequence). The CDR3 contains 15 residues. V gave up 6 bases and J gave up 5 bases; unmatched junction bases: 11. The sample is drawn from a study of early T cells in non-severe SARS-CoV-2 infection. Study-level background: Alpha and beta chains were unpaired, from unsorted whole-blood bulk RNA. Overall study results and limits: The study's VDJdb matching favored anti-spike CD8 responses and missed private and CD4 specificities.

The sequence was obtained from an adult who was a healthcare worker with PCR-confirmed SARS-CoV-2 infection or an uninfected control (not recorded which). The chain has TRBV20-1 and TRBJ2-1; TRBD2 aligns across 9 bases. Source material: whole blood. The CDR3 coding sequence is TGCAGTGCCAGACAAGAGACTAGCGGCCACAATGAGCAGTTCTTC. Its translation is CSARQETSGHNEQFF.